This entry describes one T cell receptor (beta chain). There are a few counts of this clone. Its cognate antigen has yet to be identified. The input lacks base qualities; no much larger clone sits a single base away. For sequencing of the TCRbeta CDR3 region, genomic DNA was extracted from the sorted cells. The immunoSEQ Assay was used to sequence the TCRbeta CDR3 regions. Held by TCRdb, this immuneACCESS table contains in-frame sequences only and omits some clones. Under half of the omission traces to an unresolved V gene where checked; the cause of the rest is unknown. In this sample the table shows over 55,000 clones, 70% to 85% of which occur a single time. The ten biggest clones cover roughly 6.5% of the sample. Patients with autoimmune disease history or receiving systemic immunosuppression were excluded from the trial. Peripheral blood for TCR sequencing was collected from all dose cohorts at baseline, on cycle 4 day 1, and on cycle 7 day 1. The samples were drawn from a first-in-human, open-label, multicenter phase I dose-escalation trial of ivuxolimab. Adults with locally advanced or metastatic melanoma, renal cell carcinoma, hepatocellular carcinoma or head and neck squamous cell carcinoma were enrolled in the trial. Before TCR sequencing, CD4+ and CD8+ T cells were separately sorted from peripheral blood.

These data are taken from a study of OX40 agonist ivuxolimab in advanced cancers. About the full investigation: Ivuxolimab was a fully human IgG2 agonistic monoclonal antibody targeting the costimulatory receptor OX40 (CD134). Intravenous ivuxolimab was administered to patients every 2 weeks at six dose levels: 0.01, 0.1, 0.3, 1.5, 3 and 10 mg/kg. Of the roughly 50 dose-escalation patients, hepatocellular carcinoma was present in roughly 19, melanoma in roughly 15, renal cell carcinoma in 9 and head and neck cancer in 9. In the dose-escalation cohort, 70% to 90% of patients were male, and the mean age was 60 years with a range of roughly 20 to 79. Patients were allowed to have had prior anti-PD-1, anti-PD-L1 or anti-CTLA-4 therapy, and approximately 41% of the dose-escalation patients had previously received checkpoint inhibitors. Partial responses were achieved by three dose-escalation patients, of whom one had hepatocellular carcinoma and two had cutaneous melanoma. Peripheral TCRbeta sequencing was intended to test whether TCR sequence diversity was altered and clonal T-cell expansion was caused by ivuxolimab. The monotherapy dose-escalation portion (N = 52 patients) of the phase I ivuxolimab trial is reported in the paper.

Points the paper makes about the study in general: Antigen specificity was not determined for the clonally expanded peripheral T cells. After ivuxolimab, expanded clones were on average more numerous among CD8+ T cells than among CD4+ T cells. Low levels of normalized T-cell clonal expansion were also seen in some nonresponding patients. In the 0.1-3.0 mg/kg groups, partial responders had among the lowest normalized peripheral clonal expansion, particularly in CD8+ T cells. Clonal expansion of both CD4+ and CD8+ blood T cells was observed from baseline to week 6 at doses 0.1 to 3.0 mg/kg.

The sequenced sample was CD4+ or CD8+ T cells sorted from blood, obtained in a trial of the OX40 agonist ivuxolimab. This clonotype was obtained from an adult with an advanced solid tumor such as melanoma, head and neck, liver or kidney cancer.

For the CDR3, the sequence is CASSGTGKVFF. The nucleotide sequence is TGTGCCAGCAGTGGGACAGGGAAGGTGTTTTTT. Recombination linked TRBV28 to TRBJ2-2; the central 9 bases match TRBD1. CDR1 is given as MDHEN and CDR2 as SYDVKM, both from the germline V gene. The germline V end is reduced by 5 bases and the J end by 15 bases; junction bases left unmatched: 4. The CDR3 goes from the cysteine to the phenylalanine over 11 residues. Just the 33-base CDR3 DNA is kept, in frame starting at base 1.